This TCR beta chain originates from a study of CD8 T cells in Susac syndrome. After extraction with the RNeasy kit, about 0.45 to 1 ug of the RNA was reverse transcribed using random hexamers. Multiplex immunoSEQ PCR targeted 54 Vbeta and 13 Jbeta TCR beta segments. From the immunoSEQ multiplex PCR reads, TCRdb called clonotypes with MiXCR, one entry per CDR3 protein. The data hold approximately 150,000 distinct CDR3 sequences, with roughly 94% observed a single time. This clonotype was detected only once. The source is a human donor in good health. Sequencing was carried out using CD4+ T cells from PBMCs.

This chain's CDR3 is CASSRGGITEAFF. The CDR3 DNA reads TGTGCCAGCTCACGGGGGGGAATCACTGAAGCTTTCTTT. This sequence joins TRBV18 and TRBJ1-1, with D maybe TRBD1 (5 bases). The germline gives CDR1 KGHSH, CDR2 LQKENI. This CDR3 is built from 13 residues. The V and J ends lost 4 bases and 4 bases respectively, with 10 bases between them.